This record concerns one T cell receptor (beta chain) sequence. The data were obtained in a study of blood T cell repertoires in COVID-19. Study in general: Sites across the United States, Italy and Spain contributed samples from acute and convalescent COVID-19. Sources were T cells, B-cell-depleted T cells, or PBMCs; the material itself was cDNA or gDNA.

In the source study's methods: From reference gene primer amplification, estimates of nucleated cell counts were derived. TCRdb's copy holds only in-frame clones and misses some; the assay was immunoSEQ multiplex PCR. The V and J calls and clone size come from that table; D and trimming were worked out from the DNA. The table records about 74,000 clones, approximately 80% of them present only once. V shed 6 bases and J shed 6 bases, with 9 bases lying between them. Looked up from germline, CDR1 is LNHNV and CDR2 is YYDKDF (reference sequence). The CDR3 length is 12 residues. The receptor was derived from a human donor in a cohort sampled during active COVID-19. The source material was peripheral blood. V gene TRBV15 combines with J gene TRBJ2-1, with D unresolved. DNA of the CDR3: TGTGCCACCAGGACCCGAGGCAATGAGCAGTTCTTC. It yields the protein CATRTRGNEQFF.